This TCR beta chain came from a study of radiotherapy plus CTLA-4 blockade in lung cancer. TCRdb's table, derived via immunoSEQ multiplex PCR, lists solely in-frame clones and lacks some. The top ten clones hold around 0.8% of a sample with fewer than 95,000 clones, roughly four fifths of them seen once. CDR1 and CDR2 from the germline V gene are SGHAT and FQNNGV. The CDR3 length is 14 residues. Trimming left V 2 bases short and J 2 bases short, with 8 bases between. The chain combines TRBV11-2 with TRBJ2-3; D ambiguous. The sequence was collected from a human donor with non-small cell lung cancer who had stable disease on radiotherapy plus ipilimumab. The specimen comprised peripheral blood, sampled from a patient treated with radiotherapy plus ipilimumab. CDR3 DNA sequence: TGTGCCAGCAGCTTAAGGCAGACCACAGATACGCAGTATTTT. Protein sequence: CASSLRQTTDTQYF.